This T cell receptor beta chain appears in the sequencing data of a study of T cell repertoires in cytomegalovirus infection. About this clonotype: Its antigen remains unidentified.

Whole-study findings and limits: Totalled public TCR beta family frequency picked out people who carried CMV plus the relevant HLA. Dominating the ex vivo response were HLA-C-restricted CMV-specific TCR beta clonotypes.

Germline V gene sequence: CDR1 SGHDT, CDR2 YYEEEE. Trimming took off 3 bases at V and 0 bases at J, with 15 bases between the two ends. This CDR3 region has 16 residues. One entry per CDR3 protein results from TCRdb running MiXCR on the reads. Of around 900,000 distinct CDR3 sequences listed, approximately 31% are singletons. Sequences were derived from cultured CD8+ T cells from PBMCs, sampled from culture after CMV antigen stimulation. This clonotype was sampled from a human donor in good health (CMV status not recorded). Some clones in this sample may be carry-over from other donors' samples. V usage is TRBV5-6 and J usage is TRBJ1-2; D is unclear. Here the CDR3 DNA reads TGTGCCAGCAGCTCCCCCTTTGGAACAACTAACTATGGCTACACCTTC. Its translation: CASSSPFGTTNYGYTF.